This TCR beta chain was sequenced for a study of response to subunit inactivated influenza vaccine. Study-wide results and caveats: Every seasonal influenza vaccination brings in few new T cells, the authors suggested.

Details on this clonotype: As yet, its antigen is unknown.

From the RT-PCR reads, TCRdb called clonotypes with MiXCR, one entry per CDR3 protein. The sample contains roughly 570,000 distinct CDR3 sequences, 13% of which appear only once. The CDR3 is made up of 13 amino acids. The V and J ends lost 0 bases and 8 bases, in that order; junction bases with no gene match: 3. The germline gives CDR1 DFQATT, CDR2 SNEGSKA (reference sequence). The sequence derives from a man over 45 who received an inactivated influenza vaccine. The sample here was PBMCs from blood, taken roughly 46 days after vaccination. This rearrangement joins TRBV20-1 to TRBJ2-4; 8 bases map to TRBD1. CDR3 protein: CSAREDRDYIQYF. The CDR3 nucleotides read TGCAGTGCTAGAGAGGACAGGGATTACATTCAGTACTTC.